Shown below are 2 T cell receptor beta chains from a single sample sequenced in a study of T cells after yellow fever vaccination. TCRdb ran MiXCR on the 5' RACE reads and lists one entry per CDR3 protein. The table includes about 360,000 distinct CDR3 sequences, 6.2% detected once. The source was PBMCs, collected 5 days after the yellow fever booster vaccination. Receptors originate from a man aged 25 to 40 who received the YFV17D yellow fever vaccine.

This clonotype was counted many times. This rearrangement joins TRBV2 to TRBJ2-1, with TRBD2 matching over 11 bases. Germline lookup yields CDR1 SNHLY and CDR2 FYNNEI. This CDR3 spans 17 amino acids. The J segment lost 4 bases and the V segment lost 6 bases, leaving 11 bases of the junction unmatched. CDR3 protein: CASRSRVAGGSYNEQFF. The CDR3 DNA reads TGTGCCAGCAGGTCAAGAGTAGCGGGAGGGTCTTACAATGAGCAGTTCTTC.

This clonotype has a count of ten or more. The chain is built from TRBV20-1 and TRBJ1-5; no clear D gene. Looked up from germline, CDR1 is DFQATT and CDR2 is SNEGSKA (reference sequence). This CDR3 spans 12 amino acids. V lost 5 bases and J lost 9, with 14 bases in between. Here the CDR3 reads CSAGTGSWPQHF. CDR3 in DNA: TGCAGTGCTGGAACCGGGAGCTGGCCCCAGCATTTT.